This TCR beta chain was found in a study of spatial heterogeneity in lung cancer. The presence of a unique molecular identifier marked each TCR cDNA molecule. TCRdb processed the 5' RACE reads anew with MiXCR; each CDR3 protein has one entry. Of a few thousand distinct CDR3 sequences in the sample, over 25% were seen once. The time point is: sample taken at primary tumor resection. Whole RNA came from tumor, nontumor lung or frozen PBMC and was sequenced without being sorted. The CDR3 totals 15 residues. CDR1 and CDR2 from the germline V gene are SEHNR and FQNEAQ (reference sequence). V lost 0 bases to trimming and J lost 1 base, with 6 bases between them. In the case of this clonotype: This beta chain is off target for a library built for alpha chains, so its abundance means little.

The clonotype comes from a female donor with early-stage non-small cell lung cancer. V usage is TRBV7-9 and J usage is TRBJ2-2; D possibly matches TRBD1 or TRBD2 (5 bases each). Source: PBMCs, taken at surgery. Here the CDR3 DNA reads TGTGCCAGCAGCTTAGCGGGACGGAACACCGGGGAGCTGTTTTTT. The encoded protein is CASSLAGRNTGELFF.